What follows describes a single T cell receptor beta chain. This sample was included in a study of tumor-infiltrating lymphocytes in glioblastoma multiforme. The CDR3 totals 14 residues. Germline V CDR1 and CDR2: SGHVS, FQNEAQ. V was clipped by 1 base and J by 9 bases; unmatched bases: 6. Multiple V-beta primers and a C-beta primer amplified TCRB from RNA. TCRdb reanalysed the multiplex PCR reads using MiXCR and keeps one entry per CDR3 protein. The sample holds fewer than 15,000 distinct CDR3 sequences; roughly 71% are singletons and the top ten take around 48%. The receptor was isolated from a male donor with glioblastoma. The rearrangement joins TRBV7-8 to TRBJ2-7, with 10 bases aligning to TRBD1. What was sequenced was brain tumor tissue. The CDR3 region has the DNA TGTGCCAGCAGCTTAGTTGGGACAGGGGATTCGCAGTACTTC. Translating it yields CASSLVGTGDSQYF.